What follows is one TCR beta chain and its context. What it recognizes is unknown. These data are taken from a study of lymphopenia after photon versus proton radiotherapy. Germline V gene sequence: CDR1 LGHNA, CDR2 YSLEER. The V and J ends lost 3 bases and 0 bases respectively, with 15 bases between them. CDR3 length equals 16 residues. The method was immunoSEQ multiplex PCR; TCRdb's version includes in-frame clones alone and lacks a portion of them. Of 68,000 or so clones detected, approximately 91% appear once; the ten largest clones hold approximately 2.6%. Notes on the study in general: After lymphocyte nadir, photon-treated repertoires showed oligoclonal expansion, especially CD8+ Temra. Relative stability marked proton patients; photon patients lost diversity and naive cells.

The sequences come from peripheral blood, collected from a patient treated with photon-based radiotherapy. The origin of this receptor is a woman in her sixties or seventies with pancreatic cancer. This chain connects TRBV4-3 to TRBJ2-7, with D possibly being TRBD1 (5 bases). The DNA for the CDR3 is TGCGCCAGCAGCCAGGAACGACAGTCCGGCTCCTACGAGCAGTACTTC. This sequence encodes CASSQERQSGSYEQYF.